This entry lists 13 T cell receptor beta chains sequenced from one sample in a study of regulatory T cells in long-lasting Graves disease. The time point denotes: persistent/refractory GD, antithyroid drugs over 5 years with positive TRAb. The authors made the TCR library using RNA they extracted from PBMCs. Libraries of TCR beta came from iRepertoire HTBI primers plus Arm-PCR of CDR3 regions. MiXCR, applied by TCRdb to the multiplex PCR reads, yields one record per CDR3 protein. The profile shows roughly 300,000 distinct CDR3 sequences, around 19% of them singletons. The starting material was peripheral blood mononuclear cells (PBMCs), obtained when the disease was refractory, from a patient treated with antithyroid drugs. The source of these receptors is a female donor with Graves disease.

The chain uses TRBV18 and TRBJ1-5; D perhaps matches TRBD1 (6 bases). The V and J ends lost 2 bases and 7 bases respectively, with 18 bases between them. The V gene's germline CDR1 is KGHSH and CDR2 LQKENI. CDR3 length: 16 residues. In DNA form, the CDR3 reads TGTGCCAGCTCACCATTTGAGGGGGGAATGGGACAGCCCCAGCATTTT. Translation gives CASSPFEGGMGQPQHF.

About this clonotype: Just one base apart from a much larger clone, this may be a read error. This chain links TRBV28 with TRBJ2-5, with a weak D call TRBD2 (7 bases). This CDR3 region has 14 residues. CDR1 is MDHEN and CDR2 is SYDVKM in the germline V gene. CDR3 bases: TGTGCCAGCAGTTTATCGGGGGGCATGGAGACCCGGTACTTC. Protein: CASSLSGGMETRYF.

This clonotype was picked up many times. The chain joins TRBV11-2 to TRBJ1-2; D is possibly TRBD1 (6 bases). The length of the CDR3 is 15 residues. V was clipped by 8 bases and J by 4 bases, with 20 bases between them. Germline V gene lookup returns CDR1 SGHAT and CDR2 FQNNGV. CDR3 loop: CASPLDRDIIYGYTF. In DNA, the CDR3 is TGTGCCAGCCCCCTGGACCGGGACATTATCTATGGCTACACCTTC.

In this sample, this clonotype turned up a few times. This rearrangement joins TRBV13 to TRBJ1-6; D is unresolved. V lost 5 bases and J lost 10, with 15 bases in between. The CDR3 length is 14 residues. Germline V gene lookup returns CDR1 PRHDT and CDR2 FYEKMQ (reference sequence). This CDR3 is CASSPQGAESPLHF. The CDR3 DNA reads as TGTGCCAGCAGCCCTCAAGGAGCAGAATCACCCCTCCACTTT.

The chain links TRBV11-2 to TRBJ2-3; 8 bases agree with TRBD2. Per the germline V gene, CDR1 is SGHAT and CDR2 is FQNNGV. V gave up 5 bases and J gave up 0 bases; unmatched junction bases: 4. CDR3 length equals 15 residues. Here the CDR3 DNA reads TGTGCCAGCAGCAGAAAGCGGGGGAGCACAGATACGCAGTATTTT. This encodes CASSRKRGSTDTQYF.

On this clonotype itself: A much larger clone lies a single base off, so this may be a read error. The V gene is TRBV6-2 or TRBV6-3, the J gene TRBJ2-2; tentatively, D is TRBD1 or TRBD2 (5 bases each). This CDR3 is built from 15 residues. CDR1 is MNHEY and CDR2 is SVGEGT in the germline V gene. CDR3 loop: CASSYKSGPTGEPFF. As DNA, the CDR3 is TGTGCCAGCAGTTACAAATCGGGGCCTACCGGGGAGCCGTTTTTT.

The genes are TRBV4-3 and TRBJ1-2; D not resolved. The CDR3 covers 14 residues. Trimming removed 1 base at V and 7 bases at J, with 13 bases between. CDR1 LGHNA and CDR2 YSLEER come from the germline V gene. This CDR3 reads CASSQAEGAAGYTF. CDR3 DNA: TGCGCCAGCAGCCAAGCCGAGGGTGCCGCTGGCTACACCTTC.

In its sample, this clonotype was seen many times. The chain uses TRBV20-1 and TRBJ1-2; TRBD1 aligns across 11 bases. Trimming cost V 7 bases and J 6 bases; bases outside gene matches: 4. CDR1 and CDR2 (germline): DFQATT, SNEGSKA (reference sequence). This CDR3 is built from 12 residues. CDR3 nucleotide sequence: TGCAGTGGCGGGACAGGGGGGGATGGCTACACCTTC. Protein sequence: CSGGTGGDGYTF.

This clonotype was seen many times. The chain couples TRBV12-3 or TRBV12-4 to TRBJ2-3; 13 positions agree with TRBD2. The CDR3 covers 13 residues. V trimming: 5 bases; J trimming: 9 bases; junction bases outside the gene matches: 2. CDR3 bases: TGTGCCAGCAGTACTAGCGGGAGGGGGACGCAGTATTTT. Translation: CASSTSGRGTQYF.

This clonotype was recorded at least ten times. This sequence joins TRBV12-3 or TRBV12-4 and TRBJ1-2, with D possibly TRBD1 on 5 matching bases. The V end was cut by 3 bases, the J end by 5 bases, with 13 bases between. The length of the CDR3 is 14 residues. The CDR3: CASSFPGLGYGYTF. CDR3 coding DNA: TGTGCCAGCAGTTTCCCAGGGCTTGGGTATGGCTACACCTTC.

There are many counts of this clonotype. The chain recombines TRBV11-2 with TRBJ2-7; 8 positions agree with TRBD1. Trimming cost V 3 bases and J 3 bases; bases outside gene matches: 7. The CDR3 extends over 15 amino acids. Germline-derived CDR1 and CDR2 are SGHAT and FQNNGV. Here the CDR3 DNA reads TGTGCCAGCAGCTTTGGTGCAGGGGGCTACTACGAGCAGTACTTC. Translated, it gives CASSFGAGGYYEQYF.

This clonotype appeared many times. The chain links TRBV6-1 to TRBJ1-6, with a tentative D call TRBD1 (5 bases). From germline, CDR1 is MNHNS and CDR2 SASEGT. This CDR3 comprises 12 residues. V dropped 6 bases and J dropped 14 bases, with 14 bases sitting between them. The CDR3 protein is CASSLGREALHF. DNA for the CDR3: TGTGCCAGCAGCCTTGGCAGGGAAGCCCTCCACTTT.

This clonotype was picked up a small number of times. The rearrangement links TRBV7-8 to TRBJ2-2; no definite D call. Germline-derived CDR1 and CDR2 are SGHVS and FQNEAQ. V lost 3 bases to trimming and J lost 7 bases, with 9 bases between them. CDR3 length equals 13 residues. CDR3 DNA: TGTGCCAGCAGCTTTTGGAGAGGCGGGGAGCTGTTTTTT. This codes for CASSFWRGGELFF.